This T cell receptor (beta chain) was recovered during a study of T cell changes during pregnancy in multiple sclerosis. Trimming at V came to 4 bases and at J to 3 bases, leaving 5 bases not matched to a gene. The length of the CDR3 is 15 residues. Germline lookup yields CDR1 SGHVS and CDR2 FQNEAQ. Profiling relied on immunoSEQ multiplex PCR, and the TCRdb table lists in-frame clones only, not all of them. This table has over 40,000 clones, over 90% appearing once. This receptor was taken from a female donor with multiple sclerosis, enrolled in a pregnancy study. Here the sequenced sample was CD4+ T cells from peripheral blood mononuclear cells, taken in the second trimester of pregnancy. The chain employs TRBV7-8 and TRBJ1-5; 8 bases align to TRBD1. The CDR3 reads CASSSGTGYNQPQHF. DNA of the CDR3: TGTGCCAGCAGCTCAGGGACAGGCTACAATCAGCCCCAGCATTTT.